The next 30 T cell receptor beta chains were all read from a single sample in a study of blood T cell repertoires in COVID-19. The assay was immunoSEQ multiplex PCR, and TCRdb's table has in-frame clones only and misses some. The table includes under 250,000 clones, about 82% detected once. The sequenced sample was PBMCs or T cells enriched from blood (not recorded which). The receptors shown here come from a woman aged 50 to 60 with acute COVID-19.

This clone was detected a few times. The chain carries TRBV6-5 and TRBJ1-2; perhaps TRBD1 as D (5 bases). Germline CDR1 and CDR2: MNHEY and SVGAGI. The CDR3 totals 14 residues. Trimming cost V 7 bases and J 6 bases, with 18 bases left between them. The CDR3 here is CASTTTGGGDGYTF. The DNA for the CDR3 is TGTGCCAGCACAACAACTGGCGGGGGGGATGGCTACACCTTC.

The count of this clone is one. CDR3 sequence (DNA): TGTGCCACCAGTGATTTGGGCGGGGCCCTGTGCTATGGCTACACCTTC. As protein: CATSDLGGALCYGYTF. This sequence joins TRBV24-1 and TRBJ1-2, with a tentative D call TRBD1 (5 bases). Deletions cut 0 bases from V and 4 bases from J, with 14 bases between. This CDR3 has 16 amino acids. Per the germline V gene, CDR1 is KGHDR and CDR2 is SFDVKD.

The J gene is TRBJ2-6, the V gene TRBV6-1; 9 nucleotides agree with TRBD1. The CDR3 is made up of 16 amino acids. Germline assignment: CDR1 MNHNS and CDR2 SASEGT. V was clipped by 3 bases and J by 2 bases; unmatched bases: 2. The DNA of the CDR3 is TGTGCCAGCAGTGACAGACAGGGGGCTGGGGCCAACGTCCTGACTTTC. It is translated as CASSDRQGAGANVLTF.

The chain couples TRBV7-9 to TRBJ2-1, with 8 bases aligning to TRBD2. This CDR3 spans 16 amino acids. The germline gives CDR1 SEHNR, CDR2 FQNEAQ (reference sequence). The J segment lost 5 bases and the V segment lost 5 bases, leaving 11 bases of the junction unmatched. The CDR3 is CASSRPTSGLNNEQFF. In DNA form, the CDR3 reads TGTGCCAGCAGCCGACCTACTAGCGGACTTAACAATGAGCAGTTCTTC.

The V gene is TRBV6-5, the J gene TRBJ2-3, with 8 bases fitting TRBD1. Germline lookup yields CDR1 MNHEY and CDR2 SVGAGI. The J segment lost 4 bases and the V segment lost 6 bases, leaving 9 bases of the junction unmatched. This CDR3 has 15 amino acids. Here the CDR3 DNA reads TGTGCCAGCAGGCGCGGGCAGGGGGCAGCAGATACGCAGTATTTT. This sequence encodes CASRRGQGAADTQYF.

This rearrangement joins TRBV7-3 to TRBJ1-4; 9 bases match TRBD1. Trimming cost V 6 bases and J 5 bases; bases outside gene matches: 7. The V gene's germline CDR1 is SGHTA and CDR2 FQGTGA. CDR3 size: 15 residues. For the CDR3, the DNA is TGTGCCAGCAGTCGAACAGGGGGCCAAAATGAAAAACTGTTTTTT. Its protein product is CASSRTGGQNEKLFF.

The V and J genes are TRBV5-1 and TRBJ1-5, with 7 bases aligning to TRBD1. The V gene end was trimmed by 4 bases and the J gene end by 10 bases; junction bases not matched to a gene: 11. The CDR3 runs to 14 residues. CDR1 and CDR2 from the germline V gene are SGHRS and YFSETQ. The CDR3: CASSPRTGQVPQHF. The CDR3 nucleotides read TGCGCCAGCAGCCCCCGGACAGGTCAGGTACCCCAGCATTTT.

The chain couples TRBV5-1 to TRBJ2-1, with D possibly matching TRBD2 (6 bases). V dropped 0 bases and J dropped 8 bases, with 9 bases sitting between them. Per the germline V gene, CDR1 is SGHRS and CDR2 is YFSETQ. The CDR3 contains 13 residues. In nucleotides, the CDR3 is TGCGCCAGCAGCTTGGATGCGGGGCATGAGCAGTTCTTC. Translating gives CASSLDAGHEQFF. Variable domain in full (rest from reference TRBV5-1 and TRBJ2-1): KAGVTQTPRYLIKTRGQQVTLSCSPISGHRSVSWYQQTPGQGLQFLFEYFSETQRNKGNFPGRFSGRQFSNSRSEMNVSTLELGDSALYLCASSLDAGHEQFFGPGTRLTVL.

The chain carries TRBV7-3 and TRBJ1-2; 11 nucleotides align to TRBD1. Germline V gene sequence: CDR1 SGHTA, CDR2 FQGTGA. Unmatched junction bases numbered 7, after V lost 4 bases and J lost 3 bases. The length of the CDR3 is 16 residues. DNA for the CDR3: TGTGCCAGCAGCTCCGGGACAGGGGGTACTTACTATGGCTACACCTTC. This translates into CASSSGTGGTYYGYTF. Full variable domain (remainder filled in from reference TRBV7-3 and TRBJ1-2): GAGVSQTPSNKVTEKGKYVELRCDPISGHTALYWYRQSLGQGPEFLIYFQGTGAADDSGLPNDRFFAVRPEGSVSTLKIQRTERGDSAVYLCASSSGTGGTYYGYTFGSGTRLTVV.

CDR3 sequence reads: CASSLSGGNTEAFF. CDR3 bases: TGTGCCAGCAGTTTATCGGGAGGGAACACTGAAGCTTTCTTT. The chain combines TRBV27 with TRBJ1-1; D uncertain. CDR1 and CDR2 (germline): MNHEY, SMNVEV (reference sequence). The V gene lost 0 bases and the J gene lost 1 base, with 6 bases spanning the gap. The CDR3 is made up of 14 amino acids.

The chain uses TRBV9 and TRBJ1-6; 9 nucleotides align to TRBD1. The CDR3 spans 15 residues. The trim removed 3 bases at V and 8 bases at J, leaving 6 bases unmatched. CDR1 is SGDLS and CDR2 is YYNGEE in the germline V gene. This chain's CDR3 is CASSAEGQGYSPLHF. The CDR3 DNA sequence: TGTGCCAGCAGCGCCGAGGGACAGGGTTATTCACCCCTCCACTTT.

The chain links TRBV7-3 to TRBJ2-1, with 8 bases fitting TRBD2. Germline trimming cut 3 bases from V and 12 bases from J; bases unmatched to any gene: 4. Germline assignment: CDR1 SGHTA and CDR2 FQGTGA. The CDR3 sequence is 12 residues long. CDR3 loop: CASSFGTSGQFF. The CDR3 DNA reads as TGTGCCAGCAGCTTTGGTACTAGCGGGCAGTTCTTC.

The V call is TRBV5-6, the J call TRBJ1-4; D might be TRBD1 (5 bases). Trimming removed 2 bases at V and 8 bases at J, with 13 bases between. Looked up from germline, CDR1 is SGHDT and CDR2 is YYEEEE. CDR3 length equals 14 residues. CDR3 DNA: TGTGCCAGCAGCTTAAAGGGGCTGGAGGAAAAACTGTTTTTT. Its protein product is CASSLKGLEEKLFF.

The chain links TRBV5-1 to TRBJ1-1, with D unresolved. This CDR3 contains 14 residues. Trimming removed 2 bases at V and 4 bases at J, with 12 bases between. CDR1 and CDR2 (germline): SGHRS, YFSETQ. CDR3 loop: CASSFGGLVTEAFF. The CDR3 region has the DNA TGCGCCAGCAGCTTCGGAGGTTTGGTCACTGAAGCTTTCTTT.

V usage is TRBV6-6 and J usage is TRBJ2-2, with a possible D match to TRBD2 (6 bases). V was clipped by 5 bases and J by 6 bases, with 19 bases between them. CDR3 length equals 16 residues. CDR1 is MNHNY, CDR2 SVGAGI, per germline (reference sequence). DNA of the CDR3: TGTGCCAGCAGTCCCCGGGACTCGGGGATTGCCGGGGAGCTGTTTTTT. It encodes CASSPRDSGIAGELFF.

The rearrangement uses TRBV28 and TRBJ1-4; D is unclear. The CDR3 runs to 16 residues. The germline CDR1 and CDR2 sequences are MDHEN and SYDVKM. V gave up 7 bases and J gave up 0 bases, with 15 bases separating them. For the CDR3, the DNA is TGTGCCAGCACCCTTGGAGGATTAGCAACTAATGAAAAACTGTTTTTT. This translates into CASTLGGLATNEKLFF.

V usage is TRBV6-2 or TRBV6-3 and J usage is TRBJ2-1; 9 nucleotides match TRBD1. CDR1 MNHEY and CDR2 SVGEGT come from the germline V gene. Trimming took 5 bases from V and 12 from J; bases not matched to a gene: 14. The CDR3 sequence is 15 residues long. The CDR3, as DNA: TGTGCCAGCAGTCTTGGACAGGGGAATACTGCGGGGCAGTTCTTC. This encodes CASSLGQGNTAGQFF.

This rearrangement joins TRBV5-4 to TRBJ1-1, with D hard to call. This CDR3 spans 12 amino acids. The germline V gene encodes CDR1 SGHNT and CDR2 YYREEE (reference sequence). Trimming cost V 2 bases and J 8 bases, with 10 bases left between them. The CDR3 nucleotides are TGTGCCAGCAGCTTTCTACTGAAAGAAGCTTTCTTT. It yields the protein CASSFLLKEAFF. The full variable domain, rest sourced from reference TRBV5-4 and TRBJ1-1, is ETGVTQSPTHLIKTRGQQVTLRCSSQSGHNTVSWYQQALGQGPQFIFQYYREEENGRGNFPPRFSGLQFPNYSSELNVNALELDDSALYLCASSFLLKEAFFGQGTRLTVV.

This chain joins TRBV13 and TRBJ2-2; D call uncertain. The CDR3 sequence is 15 residues long. The germline CDR1 and CDR2 sequences are PRHDT and FYEKMQ (reference sequence). Trimming cost V 3 bases and J 0 bases, with 8 bases left between them. The CDR3 bases are TGTGCCAGCAGCTTGAGGCCTTCGAACACCGGGGAGCTGTTTTTT. It encodes CASSLRPSNTGELFF.

The genes are TRBV9 and TRBJ1-6, with D possibly being TRBD1 (6 bases). The CDR3 runs to 15 residues. CDR1 SGDLS and CDR2 YYNGEE come from the germline V gene. The germline V and J ends were trimmed by 0 bases and 7 bases, with 11 bases remaining between them. CDR3 in amino acids: CASSVEAGVNSPLHF. CDR3 nucleotide sequence: TGTGCCAGCAGCGTAGAGGCAGGGGTAAATTCACCCCTCCACTTT.

This chain connects TRBV4-3 to TRBJ2-3, with D possibly being TRBD2 (7 bases). V lost 0 bases and J 1 base, leaving 11 bases between the germline ends. The CDR3 sequence is 16 residues long. Germline CDR1 reads LGHNA; CDR2 reads YSLEER. Written as DNA, the CDR3 is TGCGCCAGCAGCCAAGATTCGGGGGGCCGCACAGATACGCAGTATTTT. Its protein product is CASSQDSGGRTDTQYF.

This chain connects TRBV30 to TRBJ1-5; weak D call: TRBD1 (6 bases). Per the germline V gene, CDR1 is GTSNPN and CDR2 is SVGIG (reference sequence). The ends were cut back, 2 bases at V and 0 bases at J, with 14 bases in the middle. This CDR3 is built from 16 residues. The CDR3 region has the DNA TGTGCCTGGAGTACCGGACAGTCGATTAGCAATCAGCCCCAGCATTTT. It specifies CAWSTGQSISNQPQHF.

The chain employs TRBV10-1 and TRBJ2-2, with D uncertain. V was clipped by 0 bases and J by 3 bases, with 2 bases between them. CDR1 and CDR2 from the germline V gene are WNHNN and SYGVQD (reference sequence). The CDR3 length is 13 residues. The CDR3 loop reads CASSESYTGELFF. The DNA of the CDR3 is TGCGCCAGCAGTGAGTCCTACACCGGGGAGCTGTTTTTT.

The chain combines TRBV6-5 with TRBJ2-7, with D perhaps matching TRBD1 (6 bases). Trimming pared 2 bases from V and 10 bases from J, leaving 18 bases between. CDR1 is MNHEY and CDR2 is SVGAGI in the germline V gene. The CDR3 totals 14 residues. CDR3 bases: TGTGCCAGCAGTTACGACACAGGGTCCCCTCTACAGTACTTC. This sequence encodes CASSYDTGSPLQYF.

The chain employs TRBV5-1 and TRBJ1-2; 7 bases align to TRBD1. Unmatched junction bases numbered 0, after V lost 7 bases and J lost 3 bases. The CDR3 sequence is 11 residues long. Germline CDR1 SGHRS, CDR2 YFSETQ. CDR3 region: CASGQDYGYTF. The CDR3 region has the DNA TGCGCCAGCGGACAGGACTATGGCTACACCTTC.

The genes are TRBV9 and TRBJ2-5; possibly TRBD2 for D (6 bases). In germline, CDR1 is SGDLS, CDR2 YYNGEE. The CDR3 has 15 amino acids. V gave up 3 bases and J gave up 0 bases, with 12 bases separating them. The CDR3 loop is CASSEGTSYQETQYF. DNA for the CDR3: TGTGCCAGCAGCGAGGGGACTTCGTACCAAGAGACCCAGTACTTC.

In this sample, this clone turned up a few times. CDR3 amino acids: CASSSLAGGQETQYF. As DNA, the CDR3 is TGTGCCAGCAGCTCGTTAGCGGGGGGGCAGGAGACCCAGTACTTC. V gene TRBV7-2 combines with J gene TRBJ2-5, with 11 bases that match TRBD2. This CDR3 is built from 15 residues. Per the germline V gene, CDR1 is SGHTA and CDR2 is FQGNSA. J lost 5 bases, V lost 4 bases, and 6 bases had no gene match.

The rearrangement joins TRBV5-1 to TRBJ1-4; D is perhaps TRBD1 (5 bases). The CDR3 sequence is 18 residues long. Trimming shortened V by 1 base and J by 0 bases, and 16 bases separated the two germline ends. Germline V gene data show CDR1 as SGHRS and CDR2 as YFSETQ. DNA of the CDR3: TGCGCCAGCAGCTTGTTTCATTTAGGGGCGACAACTAATGAAAAACTGTTTTTT. This translates into CASSLFHLGATTNEKLFF.

The chain couples TRBV7-8 to TRBJ1-1; maybe TRBD1 (6 bases). The CDR3 extends over 15 amino acids. Trimming stripped 3 bases from V and 4 bases from J, with 15 bases between. From germline, CDR1 is SGHVS and CDR2 FQNEAQ. The CDR3 region is CASSFEQGVFTEAFF. CDR3 nucleotides: TGTGCCAGCAGCTTCGAACAGGGAGTTTTCACTGAAGCTTTCTTT.

In DNA, the CDR3 is TGTGCCAGCAGCCAGGCTCAGATCAACTATGGCTACACCTTC. Its protein product is CASSQAQINYGYTF. The V call is TRBV7-9, the J call TRBJ1-2; D call uncertain. Trimming pared 5 bases from V and 2 bases from J, leaving 12 bases between. This CDR3 has 14 amino acids. Germline-derived CDR1 and CDR2 are SEHNR and FQNEAQ (reference sequence).